Detailed here is one T cell receptor beta chain. This entry belongs to a study of STAT5B mutations in CD4+ large granular lymphocyte leukemia. The CDR3 spans 12 residues. Trimming stripped 4 bases from V and 2 bases from J, with 6 bases between. Per germline, CDR1 WSHSY and CDR2 SAAADI. The protocol was immunoSEQ multiplex PCR, while the TCRdb copy is restricted to in-frame clones and leaves out a portion. The sample carries tens of thousands of clones, approximately 80% recorded once. Sequencing was performed on CD4+ T cells from blood buffy coats. This clonotype originated in a human donor in good health. The chain combines TRBV10-2 with TRBJ2-7; the D is unclear. The DNA of the CDR3 is TGCGCCAGCAGTGGAGACACCTACGAGCAGTACTTC. It yields the protein CASSGDTYEQYF.